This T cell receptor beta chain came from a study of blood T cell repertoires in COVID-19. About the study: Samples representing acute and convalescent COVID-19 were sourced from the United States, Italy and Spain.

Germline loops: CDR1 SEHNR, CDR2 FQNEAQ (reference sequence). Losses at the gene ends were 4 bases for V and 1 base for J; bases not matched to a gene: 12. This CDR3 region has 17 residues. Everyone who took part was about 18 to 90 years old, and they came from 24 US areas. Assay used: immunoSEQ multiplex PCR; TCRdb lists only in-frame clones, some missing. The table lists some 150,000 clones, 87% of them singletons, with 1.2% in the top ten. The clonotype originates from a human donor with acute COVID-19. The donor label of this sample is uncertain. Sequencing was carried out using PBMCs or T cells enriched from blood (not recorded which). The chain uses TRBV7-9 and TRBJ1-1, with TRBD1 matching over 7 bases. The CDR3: CASSSPTGAGPNTEAFF. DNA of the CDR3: TGTGCCAGCAGCTCCCCAACAGGGGCAGGCCCGAACACTGAAGCTTTCTTT.